The entry below describes one TCR beta chain. This clonotype was recorded at least ten times. Its antigen is unknown. No quality values exist for individual bases; no much larger clone is one base distant. This sample's treatment or condition label indicates: allogeneic hematopoietic cell transplantation with graft depleted of TCRalphabeta T cells and CD19 B cells. Transplant recipients were children who received TCRalphabeta/CD19-depleted allogeneic hematopoietic cell grafts. This entry comes from a study of T-cell reconstitution after alpha-beta-depleted transplantation in children (TCRdb year 2016). At the level of the whole study: T-cell immune reconstitution after TCRalphabeta/CD19-depleted allogeneic hematopoietic cell transplantation in children was quantitatively tracked in the study by means of TCR repertoire profiling. Study-wide conclusions, independent of this receptor: About two months after transplant, the apparently early recovery of alphabetaT-cell counts reportedly depended on just several hundred clones that had expanded rapidly and came from non-depleted graft cells. The frequencies of hyperexpanded clones fell over the following months, and after one year, T-cell counts and TCRbeta diversity were mostly attributed to newly produced T cells. In some patients, the high TCRbeta diversity seen at day 60 was put down to recipient T cells and intrathymic progenitors that had survived conditioning.

V gives up 0 bases and J gives up 3 bases, and the segment between their germline ends measures 8 bases. The CDR1 and CDR2 encoded by the germline V gene (reference sequence) are LNHNV and YYDKDF. There are 14 amino acids in the CDR3, from cysteine to phenylalanine inclusive. This entry keeps only the CDR3 DNA: 42 bases, framed from base 1. The library was obtained by PCR. The sequencer listed for this sample is Illumina HiSeq 2500. Molecular barcoding was employed in the preparation of TCR libraries, with unique molecular identifiers being used to normalize TCRbeta repertoire quantification. The public reads were quality trimmed at Q25 with fastp and then assembled into clones with MiXCR by TCRdb, keeping productive beta chains. Rows matching on CDR3 protein sequence are summarized as one entry with the most common DNA and genes. The sample table holds 250,000 to 300,000 distinct CDR3 sequences, of which roughly 10% were seen once. The ten largest make up about a quarter of the sample.

Recombination connected TRBV15 to TRBJ2-5, with the D gene call left open. The origin of this receptor is a male patient between 2 and 10 years old who had a stem cell transplant for chronic granulomatous disease, so the T cells may come from the graft donor. This specimen consisted of peripheral blood, obtained 180 days after TCRalphabeta/CD19-depleted stem cell transplant. The sequenced DNA is TGTGCCACCAGCAGAGATTCCCAGAAAGAGACCCAGTACTTC. Its protein product is CATSRDSQKETQYF. Here the CDR3 is joined to the reference TRBV15 and TRBJ2-5 genes, and the full variable domain is: DAMVIQNPRYQVTQFGKPVTLSCSQTLNHNVMYWYQQKSSQAPKLLFHYYDKDFNNEADTPDNFQSRRPNTSFCFLDIRSPGLGDTAMYLCATSRDSQKETQYFGPGTRLLVL.